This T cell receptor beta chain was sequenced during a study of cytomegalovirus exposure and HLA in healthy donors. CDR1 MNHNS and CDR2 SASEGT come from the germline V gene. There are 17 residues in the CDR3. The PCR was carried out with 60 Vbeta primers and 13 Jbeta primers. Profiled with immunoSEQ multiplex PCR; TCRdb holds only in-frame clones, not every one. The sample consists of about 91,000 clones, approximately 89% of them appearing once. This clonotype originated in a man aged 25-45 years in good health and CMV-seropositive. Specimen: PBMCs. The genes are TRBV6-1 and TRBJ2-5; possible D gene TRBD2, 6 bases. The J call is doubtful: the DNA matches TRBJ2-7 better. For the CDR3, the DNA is TGTGCCAGCAGTGAATTGGAGGGGCTCCCAAGCTCCTACGAGCAGTACTTC. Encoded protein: CASSELEGLPSSYEQYF.